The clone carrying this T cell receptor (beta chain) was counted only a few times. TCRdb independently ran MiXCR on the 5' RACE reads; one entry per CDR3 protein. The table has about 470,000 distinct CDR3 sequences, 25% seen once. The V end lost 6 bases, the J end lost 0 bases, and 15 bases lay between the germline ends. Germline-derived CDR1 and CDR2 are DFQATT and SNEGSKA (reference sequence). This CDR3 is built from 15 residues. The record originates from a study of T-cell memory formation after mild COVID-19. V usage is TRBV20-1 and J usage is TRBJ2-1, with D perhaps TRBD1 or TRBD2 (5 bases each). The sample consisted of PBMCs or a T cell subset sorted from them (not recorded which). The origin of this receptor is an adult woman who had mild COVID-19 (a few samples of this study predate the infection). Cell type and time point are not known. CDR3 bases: TGCAGTGCAGCTTCATTGGGACGCTCCTACAATGAGCAGTTCTTC. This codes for CSAASLGRSYNEQFF.